These T cell receptor beta chains were read from a single sample in a study of T cell repertoires in cytomegalovirus infection. TCRdb re-analysed the reads in MiXCR, keeping a single row per CDR3 protein. The profile shows more than 400,000 distinct CDR3 sequences, around 27% of them singletons. Sample: PBMCs. These receptors originate from a human donor in good health (CMV status not recorded). Some clones in this sample may be carry-over from other donors' samples. Both conserved end residues are part of each CDR3. A D gene is named only where the DNA matches it firmly.

len | d_gene | v_gene | CDR3aa
16 | NA | TRBV6-1 | CATVPSRLANTGELFF
15 | NA | TRBV7-9 | CASSLLGRLNTEAFF
14 | TRBD2 | TRBV5-1 | CASSPGLVSETQYF
17 | TRBD2 | TRBV7-9 | CASSPSGAGAYTETQYF
14 | TRBD1 | TRBV7-2 | CASRRTGLEGGYTF
16 | TRBD1 | TRBV5-6 | CASSNRQGVSNQPQHF
13 | NA | TRBV19 | CASSTSFGTEAFF
15 | NA | TRBV7-9 | CASSLGSGADTEAFF
14 | TRBD1 | TRBV7-8 | CASSLRTGARGYTF
16 | TRBD2 | TRBV4-2 | CASSRVKRESYNEQFF
16 | NA | TRBV5-4 | CASSLVRGAIDNEQFF
14 | NA | TRBV5-1 | CASSTFGGATEAFF
18 | TRBD2 | TRBV4-1 | CASSQGTSGAPGRNEQFF
19 | TRBD1 | TRBV6-5 | CASSYSMMDRLTNNSPLHF
15 | TRBD2 | TRBV19 | CASSIGPGGPYTQYF
16 | TRBD2 | TRBV7-9 | CASIIRSGVNTGELFF
16 | TRBD2 | TRBV11-2 | CASSPPGLAVYNEQFF
15 | NA | TRBV5-6 | CASSLDQGRGYGYTF
13 | NA | TRBV28 | CASSLVGAKTQYF
16 | NA | TRBV7-2 | CASSLGSWGSNQPQHF
14 | NA | TRBV9 | CASGDNLRDTEAFF
15 | NA | TRBV19 | CASSSVTGENTEAFF
14 | TRBD2 | TRBV2 | CASMRAGLGDTQYF
14 | TRBD2 | TRBV28 | CASHLAAGGNEQFF
16 | NA | TRBV4-1 | CASSQVYGSLNTEAFF
14 | TRBD1 | TRBV12-3/TRBV12-4 | CASTPGQGGYGYTF
15 | NA | TRBV4-1 | CASSQEIARVEPQHF
16 | NA | TRBV3-1 | CASSLSTLLPFNEQFF
13 | NA | TRBV5-1 | CASSLLSNTEAFF
16 | NA | TRBV7-2 | CASSPPGGRAYNEQFF
14 | NA | TRBV6-2/TRBV6-3 | CASSYQLLNQPQHF
15 | NA | TRBV29-1 | CSVKGGPLILNEQFF
17 | NA | TRBV7-6 | CASSRRGGGKNTGELFF
15 | NA | TRBV7-8 | CASSLVRMGANVLTF
14 | NA | TRBV7-9 | CAIPSRGSPGEQYF